The present TCR beta chain was sequenced within a study of cytomegalovirus exposure and HLA in healthy donors. The study, taken as a whole, reports: An analysis done earlier found most TCR beta V segments productive about 90% or about 30% of the time.

Comment on this clone: What it binds is not known.

J was trimmed by 4 bases and V by 5 bases; bases with no gene match: 7. Germline assignment: CDR1 LNHDA and CDR2 SQIVND (reference sequence). The length of the CDR3 is 14 residues. The PCR had 60 Vbeta and 13 Jbeta primers. TCRdb's copy holds only in-frame clones and misses some; the assay was immunoSEQ multiplex PCR. Of some 200,000 clones listed, 65% to 90% were seen once; the top ten hold approximately 6.3%. The sequence was obtained from a man aged 35-49 years in good health and CMV-seropositive. The specimen was PBMCs. The chain employs TRBV19 and TRBJ2-7; TRBD1 matches at 8 bases. The CDR3 region is CASSGRDRRYEQYF. The CDR3, as DNA: TGTGCCAGTAGTGGCCGGGACAGGAGATACGAGCAGTACTTC.